These 27 T cell receptor beta chains were sequenced from one sample in a study of blood T cells in healthy people across ages (dated by TCRdb to about 2015). Preparation of the library involved 5' RACE. The reads were generated on an Illumina HiSeq 2500. A second roughly 6 to 12 cycle PCR used a sample-barcoded 5' primer and a J-beta primer mix. TCRdb reran the public reads through fastp at Q25 and MiXCR, keeping productive beta chains. Identical CDR3 proteins give one entry, which carries the most common genes and DNA. The sample table shows around 800,000 distinct CDR3 sequences, and roughly 25% are seen once. The top ten clones comprise around 3% of the sample. These data also formed part of another study, on T cells of mothers and their children.

What was sequenced was blood. These receptors were collected from a boy between 10 and 17 years old in good health.

The chain couples TRBV7-2 to TRBJ2-5, with 7 bases lining up with TRBD2. The CDR3 is 17 residues long. CDR1 is SGHTA and CDR2 is FQGNSA in the germline V gene. The junction had 14 bases not matched to a gene; V was cut back by 5 bases and J by 2 bases. The CDR3 nucleotides are TGTGCCAGCAGCCCCTCTCGACTAGCCACCCATCAAGAGACCCAGTACTTC. This translates into CASSPSRLATHQETQYF.

The sample holds a few counts of this clonotype. The rearrangement uses TRBV6-1 and TRBJ2-5; tentative D call: TRBD1 (5 bases). Per the germline V gene, CDR1 is MNHNS and CDR2 is SASEGT. V shed 0 bases and J shed 1 base, with 9 bases lying between them. The CDR3 is 15 residues long. In DNA, the CDR3 is TGTGCCAGCAGTGAAGCGTCCAGGGCCCAAGAGACCCAGTACTTC. Amino acid sequence: CASSEASRAQETQYF.

This clonotype was seen a few times. This chain links TRBV5-1 with TRBJ1-2; no firm D call. With 0 bases removed from V and 5 bases from J, the gap between germline ends came to 8 bases. Germline V gene sequence: CDR1 SGHRS, CDR2 YFSETQ. The CDR3 is 13 residues long. The CDR3, as DNA: TGCGCCAGCAGCTTGGACGATAAGTATGGCTACACCTTC. Its protein is CASSLDDKYGYTF. Drawing the rest from reference TRBV5-1 and TRBJ1-2, the complete variable domain is KAGVTQTPRYLIKTRGQQVTLSCSPISGHRSVSWYQQTPGQGLQFLFEYFSETQRNKGNFPGRFSGRQFSNSRSEMNVSTLELGDSALYLCASSLDDKYGYTFGSGTRLTVV.

This clonotype turned up a few times. The V gene is TRBV28, the J gene TRBJ2-1; D not certain. The J call is in doubt because the DNA end fits TRBJ2-5 better. Germline CDR1 reads MDHEN; CDR2 reads SYDVKM. This CDR3 has 13 amino acids. CDR3 region: CASSLSDRETQYF. DNA of the CDR3: TGTGCCAGCAGTTTATCGGATCGGGAGACCCAGTACTTC.

The rearrangement joins TRBV28 to TRBJ1-5; D is unclear. Germline CDR1 and CDR2: MDHEN and SYDVKM. Trimming pared 2 bases from V and 9 bases from J, leaving 5 bases between. CDR3 length: 11 residues. In DNA, the CDR3 is TGTGCCAGCAGTTTAGGCTGGCCCCAGCATTTT. Translation gives CASSLGWPQHF.

The chain links TRBV18 to TRBJ1-4; TRBD1 aligns across 7 bases. The ends lost 4 bases at V and 6 bases at J; junction bases unmatched: 8. CDR3 length equals 15 residues. From germline, CDR1 is KGHSH and CDR2 LQKENI. Here the CDR3 reads CASSQGAQEYEKLFF. The CDR3 DNA follows: TGTGCCAGCTCACAGGGGGCGCAGGAGTATGAAAAACTGTTTTTT.

This chain joins TRBV7-9 and TRBJ2-4; D not resolved. The CDR3 totals 14 residues. V gave up 7 bases and J gave up 0 bases, with 10 bases separating them. In germline, CDR1 is SEHNR, CDR2 FQNEAQ (reference sequence). This chain's CDR3 is CASTHSLAKNIQYF. The CDR3 bases are TGTGCCAGCACCCACTCCTTAGCCAAAAACATTCAGTACTTC.

This chain joins TRBV28 and TRBJ2-1; the D is unclear. This CDR3 has 12 residues. The V end was cut by 4 bases, the J end by 6 bases, with 7 bases between. From germline, CDR1 is MDHEN and CDR2 SYDVKM. The CDR3 region is CASSSTSNEQFF. The CDR3 DNA follows: TGTGCCAGCAGTTCCACCTCCAATGAGCAGTTCTTC.

This clonotype appeared a few times. The chain uses TRBV7-2 and TRBJ1-1; TRBD1 aligns across 11 bases. V gave up 1 base and J gave up 4 bases; unmatched junction bases: 2. Germline assignment: CDR1 SGHTA and CDR2 FQGNSA. The CDR3 loop spans 15 amino acids. CDR3 DNA sequence: TGTGCCAGCAGCTTAGGGGGGACAGGGGGCACTGAAGCTTTCTTT. This sequence encodes CASSLGGTGGTEAFF.

The table lists this clonotype with a few counts. This rearrangement joins TRBV4-2 to TRBJ2-7; D perhaps matches TRBD2 (6 bases). V lost 1 base, J lost 4 bases, and 17 bases lay in between. CDR1 is LGHNA, CDR2 YNFKEQ, per germline. This CDR3 has 16 residues. The CDR3 loop reads CASSQVAAMQPYEQYF. As DNA, the CDR3 is TGTGCCAGCAGCCAAGTAGCGGCCATGCAACCTTACGAGCAGTACTTC.

This clonotype was counted between two and nine times. V usage is TRBV7-6 and J usage is TRBJ1-3, with D perhaps matching TRBD1 (6 bases). Germline loops: CDR1 SGHVS, CDR2 FNYEAQ. Trimming cost V 1 base and J 0 bases, with 16 bases left between them. The CDR3 covers 18 residues. DNA of the CDR3: TGTGCCAGCAGCTTAGATAGGGACACCTTAAGCTCTGGAAACACCATATATTTT. It translates to CASSLDRDTLSSGNTIYF.

The chain combines TRBV27 with TRBJ2-1; TRBD2 aligns across 8 bases. The CDR3 is 15 amino acids. CDR1 MNHEY and CDR2 SMNVEV come from the germline V gene (reference sequence). The V and J ends lost 2 bases and 8 bases, in that order; junction bases with no gene match: 8. DNA of the CDR3: TGTGCCAGCAGTTTAAGGGTTAGCGGGGCGCATGAGCAGTTCTTC. It encodes CASSLRVSGAHEQFF.

This clonotype was recorded a few times. This rearrangement joins TRBV20-1 to TRBJ2-3; no clear D gene. Looked up from germline, CDR1 is DFQATT and CDR2 is SNEGSKA (reference sequence). Trimming removed 7 bases from V and 8 bases from J, with 10 bases in between. This CDR3 region has 10 residues. CDR3 amino acids: CSVETFTQYF. The CDR3 DNA follows: TGCAGTGTTGAAACATTTACGCAGTATTTT.

In this sample, this clonotype turned up a few times. J is TRBJ2-7 and V is TRBV7-2; 8 bases agree with TRBD2. V lost 3 bases, J lost 4 bases, and 5 bases stayed unmatched. Germline CDR1 and CDR2: SGHTA and FQGNSA. This CDR3 comprises 14 residues. The DNA for the CDR3 is TGTGCCAGCAGCTTCGCACGGGGGGGGTACGAGCAGTACTTC. Protein: CASSFARGGYEQYF. The complete variable domain, with remaining parts taken from reference TRBV7-2 and TRBJ2-7, reads GAGVSQSPSNKVTEKGKDVELRCDPISGHTALYWYRQSLGQGLEFLIYFQGNSAPDKSGLPSDRFSAERTGGSVSTLTIQRTQQEDSAVYLCASSFARGGYEQYFGPGTRLTVT.

The chain couples TRBV12-3 or TRBV12-4 to TRBJ1-1; 7 bases are a match to TRBD1. The CDR3 totals 16 residues. J lost 0 bases, V lost 5 bases, and 9 bases had no gene match. CDR3 coding DNA: TGTGCCAGCAGTATATACAGGGGCCGATTGAACACTGAAGCTTTCTTT. Translating it yields CASSIYRGRLNTEAFF.

This chain uses TRBV10-1 with TRBJ2-1; 13 bases are shared with TRBD2. There are 16 residues in the CDR3. Germline values: CDR1 WNHNN, CDR2 SYGVQD (reference sequence). V trimming: 6 bases; J trimming: 15 bases; junction bases outside the gene matches: 17. CDR3 bases: TGCGCCAGCAGCACCTCCGGGACTAGCGGGGTTAGTTCACTGTTCTTC. This sequence encodes CASSTSGTSGVSSLFF.

This chain joins TRBV7-9 and TRBJ2-7; unclear D gene. V dropped 5 bases and J dropped 2 bases, with 4 bases sitting between them. The CDR3 is made up of 11 amino acids. The V gene's germline CDR1 is SEHNR and CDR2 FQNEAQ (reference sequence). CDR3 amino acids: CASSVTYEQYF. In DNA, the CDR3 is TGTGCCAGCAGCGTTACCTACGAGCAGTACTTC.

The V call is TRBV20-1, the J call TRBJ1-2, with a possible D match to TRBD1 (6 bases). The CDR3 is 13 amino acids. Trimming took off 5 bases at V and 3 bases at J, with 13 bases between the two ends. The germline V gene has CDR1 DFQATT and CDR2 SNEGSKA (reference sequence). CDR3 in DNA: TGCAGTGCTCGTCCAGGGGTGGACTATGGCTACACCTTC. This translates into CSARPGVDYGYTF.

Only a few counts were recorded for this clonotype. The chain recombines TRBV4-1 with TRBJ2-4, with unresolved D. Germline V gene data show CDR1 as MGHRA and CDR2 as YSYEKL. V was shortened by 7 bases and J by 0 bases, with 13 bases between the two germline ends. The CDR3 is 15 amino acids. CDR3 amino acids: CASTPRGIAKNIQYF. In DNA, the CDR3 is TGCGCCAGCACCCCAAGAGGCATAGCCAAAAACATTCAGTACTTC.

The chain has TRBV3-1 and TRBJ1-3; the match to TRBD1 covers 7 bases. The CDR3 runs 15 residues. CDR1 and CDR2 (germline): LGHDT, YNNKEL (reference sequence). J was trimmed by 1 base and V by 3 bases; bases with no gene match: 3. CDR3 amino acids: CASSHQGVSGNTIYF. The CDR3 region has the DNA TGTGCCAGCAGCCATCAGGGGGTGTCTGGAAACACCATATATTTT.

This clonotype was counted once. This chain uses TRBV6-6 with TRBJ1-5; D may be TRBD1 (6 bases). Germline CDR1 and CDR2: MNHNY and SVGAGI (reference sequence). V dropped 6 bases and J dropped 1 base, with 13 bases sitting between them. This CDR3 spans 15 amino acids. In DNA form, the CDR3 reads TGTGCCAGCAGGTCACAGGGAAAGAGCAATCAGCCCCAGCATTTT. This translates into CASRSQGKSNQPQHF.

This clonotype has a handful of counts. The gene calls are TRBV27 and TRBJ2-1; D perhaps matches TRBD1 (6 bases). V lost 8 bases and J 7 bases, leaving 12 bases between the germline ends. The CDR3 loop spans 12 amino acids. CDR1 is MNHEY, CDR2 SMNVEV, per germline (reference sequence). CDR3 nucleotide sequence: TGTGCCAGCCAAACAGGGTTAAATGAGCAGTTCTTC. Translating gives CASQTGLNEQFF.

Written as DNA, the CDR3 is TGCGCCAGCAGTGGAACGCTTCTCAACTATGGCTACACCTTC. Translation: CASSGTLLNYGYTF. The chain recombines TRBV10-2 with TRBJ1-2; D is ambiguous. Looked up from germline, CDR1 is WSHSY and CDR2 is SAAADI. This CDR3 comprises 14 residues. V dropped 4 bases and J dropped 2 bases, with 11 bases sitting between them.

The rearrangement joins TRBV6-6 to TRBJ1-2; D remains unclear. V was shortened by 0 bases and J by 13 bases, with 18 bases between the two germline ends. The germline CDR1 and CDR2 sequences are MNHNY and SVGAGI (reference sequence). CDR3 size: 14 residues. This chain's CDR3 is CASSYSMESGRCTF. The DNA of the CDR3 is TGTGCCAGCAGTTACTCGATGGAAAGTGGACGTTGCACCTTC.

This chain links TRBV12-3 or TRBV12-4 with TRBJ2-7; 10 bases match TRBD1. Trimming removed 4 bases from V and 0 bases from J; junction bases left unmatched: 3. The CDR3 contains 15 residues. DNA for the CDR3: TGTGCCAGCAGTTGGACAGGGGGGAGCTCCTACGAGCAGTACTTC. This sequence encodes CASSWTGGSSYEQYF.

V and J are TRBV7-2 and TRBJ2-7; D ambiguous. From germline, CDR1 is SGHTA and CDR2 FQGNSA. The CDR3 has 13 residues. The V gene lost 0 bases and the J gene lost 11 bases, with 14 bases spanning the gap. The CDR3 loop is CASSLAFPSPKYF. The DNA for the CDR3 is TGTGCCAGCAGCTTAGCGTTTCCATCTCCGAAGTACTTC.

V is TRBV7-3 and J is TRBJ2-6; D is unclear. V was cut by 0 bases and J by 3 bases, with 9 bases left in between. CDR1 and CDR2 (germline): SGHTA, FQGTGA. The length of the CDR3 is 16 residues. The chain's CDR3 is CASSLTSLSGANVLTF. The DNA for the CDR3 is TGTGCCAGCAGCTTAACGAGCCTGAGTGGGGCCAACGTCCTGACTTTC.